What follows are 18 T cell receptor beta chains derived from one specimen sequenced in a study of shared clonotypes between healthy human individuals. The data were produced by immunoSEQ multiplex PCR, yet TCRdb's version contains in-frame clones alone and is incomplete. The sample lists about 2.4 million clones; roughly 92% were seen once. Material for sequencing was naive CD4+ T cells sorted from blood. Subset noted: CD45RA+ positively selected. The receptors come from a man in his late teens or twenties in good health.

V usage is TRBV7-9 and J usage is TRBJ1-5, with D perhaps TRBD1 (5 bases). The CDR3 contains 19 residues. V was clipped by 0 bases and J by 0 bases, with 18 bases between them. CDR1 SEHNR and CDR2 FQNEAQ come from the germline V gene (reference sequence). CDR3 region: CASSLALGGVLYSNQPQHF. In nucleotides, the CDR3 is TGTGCCAGCAGCTTAGCCCTGGGAGGGGTACTATATAGCAATCAGCCCCAGCATTTT.

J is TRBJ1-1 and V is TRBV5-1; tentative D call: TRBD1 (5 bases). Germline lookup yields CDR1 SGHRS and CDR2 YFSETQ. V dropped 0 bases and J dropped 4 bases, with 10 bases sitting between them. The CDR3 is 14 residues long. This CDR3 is CASSLDTGVTEAFF. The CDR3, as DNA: TGCGCCAGCAGCTTGGATACAGGAGTCACTGAAGCTTTCTTT.

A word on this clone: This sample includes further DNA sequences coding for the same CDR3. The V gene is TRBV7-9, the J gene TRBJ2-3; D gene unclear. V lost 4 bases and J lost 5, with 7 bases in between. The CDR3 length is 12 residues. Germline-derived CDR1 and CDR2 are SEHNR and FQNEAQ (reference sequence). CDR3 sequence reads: CASSSVGDTQYF. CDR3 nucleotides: TGTGCCAGCAGCTCGGTGGGAGATACGCAGTATTTT.

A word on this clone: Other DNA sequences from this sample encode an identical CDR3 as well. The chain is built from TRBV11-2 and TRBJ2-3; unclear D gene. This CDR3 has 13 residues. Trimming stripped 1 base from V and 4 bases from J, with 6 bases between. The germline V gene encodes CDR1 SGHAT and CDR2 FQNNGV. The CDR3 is CASSLVGPDTQYF. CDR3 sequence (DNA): TGTGCCAGCAGCTTAGTAGGACCAGATACGCAGTATTTT.

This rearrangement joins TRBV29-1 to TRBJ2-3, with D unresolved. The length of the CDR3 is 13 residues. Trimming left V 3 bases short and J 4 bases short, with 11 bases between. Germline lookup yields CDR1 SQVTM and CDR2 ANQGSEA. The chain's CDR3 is CSVEASLADTQYF. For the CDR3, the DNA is TGCAGCGTTGAGGCTAGTTTAGCAGATACGCAGTATTTT.

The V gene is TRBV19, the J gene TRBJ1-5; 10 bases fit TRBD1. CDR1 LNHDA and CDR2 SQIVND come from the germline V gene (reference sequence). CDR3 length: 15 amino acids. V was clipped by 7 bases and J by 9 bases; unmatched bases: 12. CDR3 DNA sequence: TGTGCCAGTACCGAGACAGGGGGCCCGGAGCGGCCCCAGCATTTT. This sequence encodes CASTETGGPERPQHF.

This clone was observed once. The CDR3 coding sequence is TGTGCCAGCAGCTTCCCCCCGTGGAGGAGTGGGTACGAGCAGTACTTC. Protein: CASSFPPWRSGYEQYF. This chain joins TRBV11-2 and TRBJ2-7, with D perhaps matching TRBD2 (5 bases). The germline V and J ends were trimmed by 3 bases and 4 bases, with 19 bases remaining between them. The CDR3 length is 16 residues. The germline CDR1 and CDR2 sequences are SGHAT and FQNNGV.

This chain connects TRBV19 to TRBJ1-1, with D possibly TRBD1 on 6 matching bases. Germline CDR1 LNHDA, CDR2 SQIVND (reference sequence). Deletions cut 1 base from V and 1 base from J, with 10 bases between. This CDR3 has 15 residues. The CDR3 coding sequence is TGTGCCAGTAGTATAGGTAACAGGGAGAACACTGAAGCTTTCTTT. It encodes CASSIGNRENTEAFF.

CDR3 in DNA: TGTGCCAGCTCACCTAGTCTAGCGGGACACACCGGGGAGCTGTTTTTT. Its translation: CASSPSLAGHTGELFF. V usage is TRBV18 and J usage is TRBJ2-2, with TRBD2 matching over 9 bases. J was trimmed by 3 bases and V by 3 bases; bases with no gene match: 5. Germline CDR1 and CDR2: KGHSH and LQKENI. The CDR3 sequence is 16 residues long. Together with reference TRBV18 and TRBJ2-2, the CDR3 gives the full variable domain: NAGVMQNPRHLVRRRGQEARLRCSPMKGHSHVYWYRQLPEEGLKFMVYLQKENIIDESGMPKERFSAEFPKEGPSILRIQQVVRGDSAAYFCASSPSLAGHTGELFFGEGSRLTVL.

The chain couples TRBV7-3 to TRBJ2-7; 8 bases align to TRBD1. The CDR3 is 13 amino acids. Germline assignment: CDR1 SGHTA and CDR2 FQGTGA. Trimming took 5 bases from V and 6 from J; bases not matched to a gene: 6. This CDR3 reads CASSVGTGSEQYF. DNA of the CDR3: TGTGCCAGCAGCGTAGGGACAGGTAGCGAGCAGTACTTC.

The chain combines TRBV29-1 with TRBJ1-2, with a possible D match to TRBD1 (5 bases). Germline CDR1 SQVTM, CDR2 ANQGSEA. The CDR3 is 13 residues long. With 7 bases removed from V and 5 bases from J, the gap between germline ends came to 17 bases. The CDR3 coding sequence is TGCAGCGCCGGAACCGACAGCGGGTATGGCTACACCTTC. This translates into CSAGTDSGYGYTF.

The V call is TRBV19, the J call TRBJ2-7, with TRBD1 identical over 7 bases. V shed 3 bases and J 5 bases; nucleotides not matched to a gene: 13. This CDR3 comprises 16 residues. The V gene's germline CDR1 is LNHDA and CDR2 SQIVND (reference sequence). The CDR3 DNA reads TGTGCCAGTAGTATTAGACAGGGCCCGAGTATCCACGAGCAGTACTTC. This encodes CASSIRQGPSIHEQYF.

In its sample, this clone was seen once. The chain's CDR3 is CASSADRETDTQYF. CDR3 nucleotide sequence: TGCGCCAGCAGTGCGGACAGGGAGACAGATACGCAGTATTTT. The chain joins TRBV10-1 to TRBJ2-3; 8 bases map to TRBD1. The CDR3 contains 14 residues. Per germline, CDR1 WNHNN and CDR2 SYGVQD (reference sequence). After removal of 4 bases from V and 3 bases from J, the junction contained 3 bases not matched to a gene.

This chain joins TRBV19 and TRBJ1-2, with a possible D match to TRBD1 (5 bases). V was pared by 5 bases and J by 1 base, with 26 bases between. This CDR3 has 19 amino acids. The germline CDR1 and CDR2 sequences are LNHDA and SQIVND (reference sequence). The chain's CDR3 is CASSPRISGAVPVNYGYTF. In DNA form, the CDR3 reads TGTGCCAGTAGTCCAAGAATCTCCGGGGCGGTTCCCGTTAACTATGGCTACACCTTC.

CDR3 nucleotides: TGTGCCAGCAGCTTGACTTCTTACAATGAGCAGTTCTTC. This codes for CASSLTSYNEQFF. The V gene is TRBV5-4, the J gene TRBJ2-1; no reliable D call. Trimming stripped 1 base from V and 4 bases from J, with 6 bases between. Germline V gene data show CDR1 as SGHNT and CDR2 as YYREEE (reference sequence). There are 13 residues in the CDR3.

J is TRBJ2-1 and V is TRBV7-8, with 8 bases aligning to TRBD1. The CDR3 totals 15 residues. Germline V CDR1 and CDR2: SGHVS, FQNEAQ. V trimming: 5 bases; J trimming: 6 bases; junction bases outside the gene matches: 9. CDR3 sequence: CASSLSDGQGNEQFF. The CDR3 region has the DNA TGTGCCAGCAGCCTTTCCGACGGACAGGGCAATGAGCAGTTCTTC.

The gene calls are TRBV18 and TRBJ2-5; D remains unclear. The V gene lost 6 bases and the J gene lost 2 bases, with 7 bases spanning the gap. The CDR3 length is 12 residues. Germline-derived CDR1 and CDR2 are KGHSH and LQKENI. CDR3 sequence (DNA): TGTGCCAGCTCCCCTAAACAAGAGACCCAGTACTTC. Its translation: CASSPKQETQYF.

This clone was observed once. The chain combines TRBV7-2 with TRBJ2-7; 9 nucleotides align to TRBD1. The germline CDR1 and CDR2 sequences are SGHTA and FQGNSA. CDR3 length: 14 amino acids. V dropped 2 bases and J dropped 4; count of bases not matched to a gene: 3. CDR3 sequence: CASSLNRGHYEQYF. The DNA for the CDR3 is TGTGCCAGCAGCTTAAACAGGGGGCATTACGAGCAGTACTTC.